These 20 T cell receptor beta chains originate from one sample sequenced in a study of blood T cell repertoires in COVID-19. Only in-frame clones appear in the TCRdb table, and some are missing; sequencing was by immunoSEQ multiplex PCR. The table includes approximately 240,000 clones, about nine tenths detected once. The material sequenced was PBMCs or T cells enriched from blood (not recorded which). The receptors were gathered from a woman aged 30 to 39 with acute COVID-19.

V is TRBV6-5 and J is TRBJ1-1; possible D gene TRBD1, 5 bases. This CDR3 is built from 16 residues. The V end lost 4 bases, the J end lost 2 bases, and 17 bases lay between the germline ends. Looked up from germline, CDR1 is MNHEY and CDR2 is SVGAGI. This chain's CDR3 is CASSSEVGTLNTEAFF. CDR3 coding DNA: TGTGCCAGCAGTTCCGAGGTCGGGACTCTTAACACTGAAGCTTTCTTT.

The chain links TRBV10-3 to TRBJ1-2; D is undetermined. From germline, CDR1 is ENHRY and CDR2 SYGVKD. The CDR3 sequence is 15 residues long. The V end lost 6 bases, the J end lost 0 bases, and 14 bases lay between the germline ends. The CDR3 DNA reads TGTGCCATCAGACGGACTCAGGAAGCTAACTATGGCTACACCTTC. This translates into CAIRRTQEANYGYTF.

V is TRBV28 and J is TRBJ1-5; D might be TRBD1 (6 bases). Trimming took off 2 bases at V and 4 bases at J, with 15 bases between the two ends. The CDR3 runs to 16 residues. Germline V gene sequence: CDR1 MDHEN, CDR2 SYDVKM. In DNA form, the CDR3 reads TGTGCCAGCAGTTTAAGGGCAGGGGCAGGGAATCAGCCCCAGCATTTT. Translating it yields CASSLRAGAGNQPQHF.

V and J are TRBV29-1 and TRBJ2-3; a weak D match, TRBD1 (5 bases). Trimming stripped 8 bases from V and 1 base from J, with 16 bases between. Per the germline V gene, CDR1 is SQVTM and CDR2 is ANQGSEA. This CDR3 has 14 residues. The CDR3 region is CSIQGFVGTDTQYF. The CDR3 DNA is TGCAGCATCCAGGGTTTCGTGGGCACAGATACGCAGTATTTT.

V is TRBV11-2 and J is TRBJ2-3; TRBD2 is a possible D gene (5 bases). CDR3 length equals 15 residues. Trimming left V 1 base short and J 2 bases short, with 10 bases between. Germline values: CDR1 SGHAT, CDR2 FQNNGV. As DNA, the CDR3 is TGTGCCAGCAGCTTAGGGACGGGGAACACAGATACGCAGTATTTT. It specifies CASSLGTGNTDTQYF.

This sequence joins TRBV7-9 and TRBJ2-5, with TRBD2 identical over 7 bases. The germline gives CDR1 SEHNR, CDR2 FQNEAQ (reference sequence). The CDR3 runs 13 residues. The junction had 3 bases not matched to a gene; V was cut back by 3 bases and J by 5 bases. CDR3 region: CASSLGGVETQYF. The DNA of the CDR3 is TGTGCCAGCAGCTTGGGAGGGGTTGAGACCCAGTACTTC.

The rearrangement links TRBV7-8 to TRBJ2-1, with TRBD1 identical over 9 bases. Germline V lookup: CDR1 SGHVS, CDR2 FQNEAQ. V trimming: 3 bases; J trimming: 7 bases; junction bases outside the gene matches: 7. CDR3 length: 15 residues. This CDR3 reads CASSFGTGYANEQFF. The CDR3 DNA follows: TGTGCCAGCAGCTTCGGGACAGGGTACGCGAATGAGCAGTTCTTC.

CDR3 amino acids: CASSSPRGNTEAFF. Here the CDR3 DNA reads TGTGCCAGCAGTTCACCTAGGGGGAACACTGAAGCTTTCTTT. The chain joins TRBV6-5 to TRBJ1-1; a possible D gene is TRBD1 (5 bases). CDR3 length equals 14 residues. With 4 bases removed from V and 1 base from J, the gap between germline ends came to 10 bases. Germline V gene data show CDR1 as MNHEY and CDR2 as SVGAGI.

The chain recombines TRBV25-1 with TRBJ2-7; perhaps TRBD1 as D (6 bases). The CDR3 loop spans 14 amino acids. Germline V gene lookup returns CDR1 MGHDK and CDR2 SYGVNS. Trimming took off 5 bases at V and 7 bases at J, with 18 bases between the two ends. DNA for the CDR3: TGTGCCAGCAGTCCCGGCGCAGGGGCCTGGGAGCAGTACTTC. Encoded protein: CASSPGAGAWEQYF.

This clone was seen only once. The chain employs TRBV29-1 and TRBJ1-5, with 9 bases that match TRBD1. From germline, CDR1 is SQVTM and CDR2 ANQGSEA. The CDR3 has 16 amino acids. J gave up 2 bases and V 7 bases, and 12 bases lay outside the gene matches. For the CDR3, the DNA is TGCAGCGCCGGGACAGGGTATCGGGTGGGCAATCAGCCCCAGCATTTT. It is translated as CSAGTGYRVGNQPQHF.

This sequence joins TRBV6-1 and TRBJ1-2; TRBD1 is a possible D gene (5 bases). Between the trimmed V and J ends, which lost 3 bases and 4 bases, there was a span of 15 bases. Germline V gene data show CDR1 as MNHNS and CDR2 as SASEGT. The CDR3 extends over 15 amino acids. CDR3 sequence reads: CASSESTQGGYGYTF. The CDR3 DNA follows: TGTGCCAGCAGTGAGAGCACCCAGGGAGGCTATGGCTACACCTTC.

The V gene is TRBV29-1, the J gene TRBJ2-1, with 11 bases fitting TRBD2. The junction had 6 bases not matched to a gene; V was cut back by 6 bases and J by 5 bases. The CDR3 spans 14 residues. CDR1 and CDR2 (germline): SQVTM, ANQGSEA. The CDR3 loop reads CSVSLAGVNNEQFF. The CDR3 nucleotides are TGCAGCGTCTCACTAGCGGGAGTCAACAATGAGCAGTTCTTC.

The rearrangement uses TRBV19 and TRBJ1-3, with no clear D. CDR1 is LNHDA, CDR2 SQIVND, per germline (reference sequence). This CDR3 spans 16 amino acids. With 3 bases removed from V and 2 bases from J, the gap between germline ends came to 14 bases. CDR3 loop: CASSISAGEPGNTIYF. In DNA, the CDR3 is TGTGCCAGTAGTATTTCTGCGGGAGAGCCTGGAAACACCATATATTTT.

The chain carries TRBV4-1 and TRBJ2-1, with TRBD1 matching over 8 bases. CDR1 MGHRA and CDR2 YSYEKL come from the germline V gene. CDR3 length equals 13 residues. The trim removed 4 bases at V and 8 bases at J, leaving 4 bases unmatched. The CDR3: CASSPGTGYEQFF. CDR3 bases: TGCGCCAGCAGCCCCGGGACAGGATATGAGCAGTTCTTC.

The chain links TRBV19 to TRBJ1-5, with D perhaps matching TRBD1 (6 bases). The germline V gene encodes CDR1 LNHDA and CDR2 SQIVND (reference sequence). CDR3 length equals 16 residues. V lost 5 bases and J lost 5, with 19 bases in between. Written as DNA, the CDR3 is TGTGCCAGTAGTTTTCAAACAGGGAAGGGATATCAGCCCCAGCATTTT. It codes for CASSFQTGKGYQPQHF.

V gene TRBV30 combines with J gene TRBJ2-5; TRBD2 agrees at 13 bases. The CDR3 runs 16 residues. V shed 2 bases and J 5 bases; nucleotides not matched to a gene: 8. The germline gives CDR1 GTSNPN, CDR2 SVGIG (reference sequence). In DNA form, the CDR3 reads TGTGCCTGGAGTCCTGGACTAGCGGGGGTCGGGGAGACCCAGTACTTC. Translating gives CAWSPGLAGVGETQYF.

This clone was seen a single time. The rearrangement joins TRBV7-3 to TRBJ2-7; tentatively, D is TRBD2 (6 bases). V was pared by 1 base and J by 7 bases, with 11 bases between. The CDR3 contains 13 residues. Germline V gene sequence: CDR1 SGHTA, CDR2 FQGTGA. This chain's CDR3 is CASSLRGSGEQYF. CDR3 DNA: TGTGCCAGCAGCTTAAGGGGGAGCGGGGAGCAGTACTTC.

DNA of the CDR3: TGTGCCAGCAGGGGTGTGGGAGCGGGAGTTCGTCATGAGCAGTTCTTC. It translates to CASRGVGAGVRHEQFF. The rearrangement links TRBV7-9 to TRBJ2-1, with 8 bases matching TRBD2. The CDR3 is 16 amino acids. V trimming: 6 bases; J trimming: 8 bases; junction bases outside the gene matches: 15. Per germline, CDR1 SEHNR and CDR2 FQNEAQ (reference sequence).

This clone was seen a single time. CDR3 in amino acids: CASSLGGGNEQYF. In nucleotides, the CDR3 is TGTGCCAGCAGTTTAGGGGGGGGAAACGAGCAGTACTTC. The chain employs TRBV12-3 or TRBV12-4 and TRBJ2-7; 7 nucleotides match TRBD2. The length of the CDR3 is 13 residues. J was trimmed by 5 bases and V by 1 base; bases with no gene match: 2.

CDR3 DNA sequence: TGTGCCAGCAGCCCGCTACTGACGGGGGGGGACACTGAAGCTTTCTTT. Amino acids: CASSPLLTGGDTEAFF. The chain couples TRBV7-3 to TRBJ1-1, with TRBD1 as a possible D gene (5 bases). This CDR3 region has 16 residues. The V end lost 5 bases, the J end lost 3 bases, and 19 bases lay between the germline ends. Germline loops: CDR1 SGHTA, CDR2 FQGTGA.